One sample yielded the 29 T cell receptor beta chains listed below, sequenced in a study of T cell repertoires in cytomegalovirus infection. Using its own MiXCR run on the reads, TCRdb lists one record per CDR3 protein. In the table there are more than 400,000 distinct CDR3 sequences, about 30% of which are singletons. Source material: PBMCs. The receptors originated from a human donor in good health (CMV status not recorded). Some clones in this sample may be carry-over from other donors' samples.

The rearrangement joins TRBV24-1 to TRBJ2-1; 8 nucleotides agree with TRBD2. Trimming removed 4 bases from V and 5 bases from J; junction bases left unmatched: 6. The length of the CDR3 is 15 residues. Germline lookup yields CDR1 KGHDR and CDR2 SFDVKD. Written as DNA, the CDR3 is TGTGCCACCAGTGACCGTAGCGGGACGAACAATGAGCAGTTCTTC. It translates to CATSDRSGTNNEQFF.

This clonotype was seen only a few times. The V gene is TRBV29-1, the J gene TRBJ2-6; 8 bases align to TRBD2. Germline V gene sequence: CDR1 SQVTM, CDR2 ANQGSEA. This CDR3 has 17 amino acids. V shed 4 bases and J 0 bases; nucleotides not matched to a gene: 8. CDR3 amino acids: CSVGAGGRTSGANVLTF. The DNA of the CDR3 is TGCAGCGTTGGGGCGGGGGGCCGAACCTCTGGGGCCAACGTCCTGACTTTC. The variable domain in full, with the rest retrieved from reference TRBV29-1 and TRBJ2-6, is SAVISQKPSRDICQRGTSLTIQCQVDSQVTMMFWYRQQPGQSLTLIATANQGSEATYESGFVIDKFPISRPNLTFSTLTVSNMSPEDSSIYLCSVGAGGRTSGANVLTFGAGSRLTVL.

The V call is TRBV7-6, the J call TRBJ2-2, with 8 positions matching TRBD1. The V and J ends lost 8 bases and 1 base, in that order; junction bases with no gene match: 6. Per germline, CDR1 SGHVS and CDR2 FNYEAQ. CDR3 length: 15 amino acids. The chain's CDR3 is CASRSGGENTGELFF. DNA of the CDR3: TGTGCCAGCCGCTCAGGGGGCGAGAACACCGGGGAGCTGTTTTTT.

CDR3 bases: TGTGCCAGCAGCTCTTTTTTGGACGACTATGGCTACACCTTC. Encoded protein: CASSSFLDDYGYTF. The rearrangement uses TRBV7-2 and TRBJ1-2; no clear D gene. V was trimmed by 4 bases and J by 3 bases, leaving 12 bases between them. The CDR3 covers 14 residues. CDR1 is SGHTA and CDR2 is FQGNSA in the germline V gene.

CDR3 DNA sequence: TGTGCCAGCAAAAAGCCCCTCCAGAGCTTAGCTTTCTTT. Its protein product is CASKKPLQSLAFF. The J gene is TRBJ1-1, the V gene TRBV12-3 or TRBV12-4; D unresolved. The CDR3 spans 13 residues. V was clipped by 7 bases and J by 10 bases, with 19 bases between them.

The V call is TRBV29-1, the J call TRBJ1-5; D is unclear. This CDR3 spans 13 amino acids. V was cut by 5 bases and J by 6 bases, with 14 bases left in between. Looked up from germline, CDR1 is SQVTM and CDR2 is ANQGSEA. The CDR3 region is CSVLPDLGQPQHF. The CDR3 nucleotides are TGCAGCGTTTTGCCGGACTTGGGTCAGCCCCAGCATTTT.

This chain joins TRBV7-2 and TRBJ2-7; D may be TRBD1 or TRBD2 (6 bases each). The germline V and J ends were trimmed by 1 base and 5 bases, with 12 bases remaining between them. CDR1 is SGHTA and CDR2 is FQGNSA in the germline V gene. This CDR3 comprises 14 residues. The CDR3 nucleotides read TGTGCCAGCAGCTTAGAGGGGGGCACGGACGAGCAGTACTTC. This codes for CASSLEGGTDEQYF.

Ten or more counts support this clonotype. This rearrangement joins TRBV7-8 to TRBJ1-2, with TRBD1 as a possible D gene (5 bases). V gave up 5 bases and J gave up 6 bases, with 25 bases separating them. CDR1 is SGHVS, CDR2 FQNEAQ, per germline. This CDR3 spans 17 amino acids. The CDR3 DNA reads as TGTGCCAGCAGCGCGGCAGCAGGGTACCGGGACCATGATGGCTACACCTTC. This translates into CASSAAAGYRDHDGYTF. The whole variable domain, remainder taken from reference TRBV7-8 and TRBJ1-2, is GAGVSQSPRYKVAKRGQDVALRCDPISGHVSLFWYQQALGQGPEFLTYFQNEAQLDKSGLPSDRFFAERPEGSVSTLKIQRTQQEDSAVYLCASSAAAGYRDHDGYTFGSGTRLTVV.

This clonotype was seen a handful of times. CDR3 residues: CASSLGVTQYF. CDR3 DNA sequence: TGTGCCAGCAGCTTGGGAGTTACCCAGTACTTC. The chain has TRBV7-2 and TRBJ2-5, with D perhaps TRBD2 (5 bases). V was shortened by 3 bases and J by 8 bases, with 7 bases between the two germline ends. Germline assignment: CDR1 SGHTA and CDR2 FQGNSA. The CDR3 spans 11 residues.

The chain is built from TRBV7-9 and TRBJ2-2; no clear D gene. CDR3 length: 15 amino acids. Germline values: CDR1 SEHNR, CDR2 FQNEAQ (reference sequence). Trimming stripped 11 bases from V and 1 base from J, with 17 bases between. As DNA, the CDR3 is TGTGCCCCCACGTCGGCTGCACAGAACACCGGGGAGCTGTTTTTT. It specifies CAPTSAAQNTGELFF.

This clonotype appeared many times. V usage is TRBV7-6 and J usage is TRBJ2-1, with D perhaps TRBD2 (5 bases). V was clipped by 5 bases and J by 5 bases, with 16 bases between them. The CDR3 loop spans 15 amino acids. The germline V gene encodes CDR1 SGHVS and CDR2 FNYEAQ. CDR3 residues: CASSLRTGNHNEQFF. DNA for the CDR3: TGTGCCAGCAGCCTTCGGACTGGAAACCACAATGAGCAGTTCTTC.

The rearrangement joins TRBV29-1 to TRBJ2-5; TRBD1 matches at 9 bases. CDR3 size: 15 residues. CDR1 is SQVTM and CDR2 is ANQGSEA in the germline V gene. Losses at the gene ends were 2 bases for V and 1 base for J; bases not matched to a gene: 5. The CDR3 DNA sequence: TGCAGCGTTGAAAGGGACAGGGAGCCCCAAGAGACCCAGTACTTC. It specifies CSVERDREPQETQYF.

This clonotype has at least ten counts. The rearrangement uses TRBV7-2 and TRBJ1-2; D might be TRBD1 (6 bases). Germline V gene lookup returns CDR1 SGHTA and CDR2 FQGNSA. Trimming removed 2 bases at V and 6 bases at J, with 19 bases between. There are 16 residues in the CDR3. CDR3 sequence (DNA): TGTGCCAGCAGCTTATCAGGGGCGATAAGAGTCGATGGCTACACCTTC. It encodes CASSLSGAIRVDGYTF. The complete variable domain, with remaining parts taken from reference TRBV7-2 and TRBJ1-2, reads GAGVSQSPSNKVTEKGKDVELRCDPISGHTALYWYRQSLGQGLEFLIYFQGNSAPDKSGLPSDRFSAERTGGSVSTLTIQRTQQEDSAVYLCASSLSGAIRVDGYTFGSGTRLTVV.

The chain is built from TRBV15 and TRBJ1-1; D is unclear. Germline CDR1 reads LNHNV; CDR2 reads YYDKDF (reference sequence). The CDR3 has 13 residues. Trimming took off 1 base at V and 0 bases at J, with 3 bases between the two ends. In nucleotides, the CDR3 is TGTGCCACCAGCAGAGTATTGAACACTGAAGCTTTCTTT. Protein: CATSRVLNTEAFF.

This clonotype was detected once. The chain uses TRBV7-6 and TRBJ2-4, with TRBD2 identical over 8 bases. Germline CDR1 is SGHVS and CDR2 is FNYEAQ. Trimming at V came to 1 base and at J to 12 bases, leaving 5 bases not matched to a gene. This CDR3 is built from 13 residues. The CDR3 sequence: CASSLELAAHQYF. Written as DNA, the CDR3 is TGTGCCAGCAGCTTAGAACTAGCGGCTCATCAGTACTTC.

The CDR3 DNA is TGTGCCAGCAGTTTATGGACAGGGGGCGCCCCGTGGCAGTACTTC. Its protein product is CASSLWTGGAPWQYF. The V and J genes are TRBV28 and TRBJ2-7; 10 bases match TRBD1. V lost 0 bases, J lost 9 bases, and 8 bases stayed unmatched. The length of the CDR3 is 15 residues. Germline V gives CDR1 MDHEN, CDR2 SYDVKM.

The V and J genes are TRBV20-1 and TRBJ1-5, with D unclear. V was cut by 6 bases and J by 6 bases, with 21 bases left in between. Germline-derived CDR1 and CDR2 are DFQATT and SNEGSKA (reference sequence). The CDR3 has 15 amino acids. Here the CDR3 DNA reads TGCAGTGCCCCCCTCGTTGGAGGTTTTGGTCAGCCCCAGCATTTT. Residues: CSAPLVGGFGQPQHF.

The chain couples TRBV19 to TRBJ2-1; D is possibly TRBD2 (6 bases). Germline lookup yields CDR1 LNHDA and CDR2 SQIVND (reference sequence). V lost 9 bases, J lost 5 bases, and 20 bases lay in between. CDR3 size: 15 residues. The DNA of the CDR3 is TGTGCCAGCCGGGGGAGGCGCGGAGTCAACAATGAGCAGTTCTTC. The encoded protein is CASRGRRGVNNEQFF. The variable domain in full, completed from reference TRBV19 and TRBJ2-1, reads DGGITQSPKYLFRKEGQNVTLSCEQNLNHDAMYWYRQDPGQGLRLIYYSQIVNDFQKGDIAEGYSVSREKKESFPLTVTSAQKNPTAFYLCASRGRRGVNNEQFFGPGTRLTVL.

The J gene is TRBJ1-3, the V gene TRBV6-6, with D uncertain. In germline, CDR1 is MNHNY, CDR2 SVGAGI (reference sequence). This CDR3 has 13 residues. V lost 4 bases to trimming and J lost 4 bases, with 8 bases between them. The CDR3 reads CASSSRLGNTIYF. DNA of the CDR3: TGTGCCAGCAGTTCCAGACTCGGAAACACCATATATTTT.

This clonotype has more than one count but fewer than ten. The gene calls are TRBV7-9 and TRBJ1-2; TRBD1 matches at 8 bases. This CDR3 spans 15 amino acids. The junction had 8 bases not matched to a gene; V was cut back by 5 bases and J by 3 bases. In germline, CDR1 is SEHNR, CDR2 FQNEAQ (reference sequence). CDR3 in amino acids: CASSTGTGDYYGYTF. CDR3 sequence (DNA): TGTGCCAGCAGCACGGGGACAGGAGACTACTATGGCTACACCTTC.

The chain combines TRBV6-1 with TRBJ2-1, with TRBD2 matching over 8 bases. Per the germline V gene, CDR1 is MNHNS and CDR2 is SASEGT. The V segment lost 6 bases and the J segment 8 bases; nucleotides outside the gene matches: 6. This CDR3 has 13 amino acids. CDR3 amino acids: CASRASGLYEQFF. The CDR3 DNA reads TGTGCCAGCAGGGCTAGCGGGCTCTATGAGCAGTTCTTC.

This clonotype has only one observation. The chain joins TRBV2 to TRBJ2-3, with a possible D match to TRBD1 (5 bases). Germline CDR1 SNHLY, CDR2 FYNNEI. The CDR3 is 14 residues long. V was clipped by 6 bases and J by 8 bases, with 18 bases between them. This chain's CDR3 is CASRSGAVIGTQYF. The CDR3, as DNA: TGTGCCAGCAGAAGTGGGGCTGTGATTGGTACGCAGTATTTT. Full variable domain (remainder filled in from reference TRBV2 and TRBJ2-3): EPEVTQTPSHQVTQMGQEVILRCVPISNHLYFYWYRQILGQKVEFLVSFYNNEISEKSEIFDDQFSVERPDGSNFTLKIRSTKLEDSAMYFCASRSGAVIGTQYFGPGTRLTVL.

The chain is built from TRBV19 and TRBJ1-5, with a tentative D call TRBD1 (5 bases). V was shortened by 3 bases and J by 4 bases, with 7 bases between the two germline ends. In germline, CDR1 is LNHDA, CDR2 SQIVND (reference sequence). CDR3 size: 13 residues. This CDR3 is CASSMGPNQPQHF. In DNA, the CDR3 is TGTGCCAGTAGTATGGGACCTAATCAGCCCCAGCATTTT.

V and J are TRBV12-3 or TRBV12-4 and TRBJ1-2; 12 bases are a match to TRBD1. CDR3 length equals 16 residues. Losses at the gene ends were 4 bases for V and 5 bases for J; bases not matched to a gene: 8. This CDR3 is CASSSSGTGGPYGYTF. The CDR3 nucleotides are TGTGCCAGCAGTTCATCCGGGACAGGGGGCCCATATGGCTACACCTTC.

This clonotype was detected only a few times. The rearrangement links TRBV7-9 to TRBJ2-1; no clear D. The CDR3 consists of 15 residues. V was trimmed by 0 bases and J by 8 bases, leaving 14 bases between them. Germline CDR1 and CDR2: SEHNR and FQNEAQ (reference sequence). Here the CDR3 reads CASSLAVARTDEQFF. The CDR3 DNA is TGTGCCAGCAGCTTAGCGGTGGCTAGGACGGATGAGCAGTTCTTC.

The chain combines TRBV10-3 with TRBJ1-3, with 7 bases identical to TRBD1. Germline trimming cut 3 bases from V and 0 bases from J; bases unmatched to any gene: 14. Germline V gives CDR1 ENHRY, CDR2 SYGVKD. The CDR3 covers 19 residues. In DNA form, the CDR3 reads TGTGCCATCAGTGACCAGTCCCGGGGACAGTTCAACTCTGGAAACACCATATATTTT. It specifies CAISDQSRGQFNSGNTIYF.

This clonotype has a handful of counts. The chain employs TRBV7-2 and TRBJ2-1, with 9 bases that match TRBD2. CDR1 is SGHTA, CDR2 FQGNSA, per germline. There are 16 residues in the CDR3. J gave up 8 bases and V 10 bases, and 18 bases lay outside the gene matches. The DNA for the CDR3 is TGTGCCACCACCCCTCTGGGCACTAGCGGGTCCTATGAGCAGTTCTTC. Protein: CATTPLGTSGSYEQFF.

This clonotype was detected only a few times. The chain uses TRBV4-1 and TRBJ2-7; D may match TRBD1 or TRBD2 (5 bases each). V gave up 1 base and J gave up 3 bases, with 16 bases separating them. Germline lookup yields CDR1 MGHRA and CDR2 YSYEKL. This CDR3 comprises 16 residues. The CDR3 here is CASSQGGVRKIYEQYF. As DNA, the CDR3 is TGCGCCAGCAGCCAAGGAGGGGTCAGAAAGATCTACGAGCAGTACTTC.

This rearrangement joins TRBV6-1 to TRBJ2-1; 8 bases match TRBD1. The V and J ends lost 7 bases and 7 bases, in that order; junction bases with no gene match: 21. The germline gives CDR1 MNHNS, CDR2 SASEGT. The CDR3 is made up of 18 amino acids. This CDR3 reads CASTQSLSDRGGRNEQFF. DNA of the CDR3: TGTGCCAGCACCCAATCTCTTTCAGACAGGGGAGGAAGGAATGAGCAGTTCTTC.